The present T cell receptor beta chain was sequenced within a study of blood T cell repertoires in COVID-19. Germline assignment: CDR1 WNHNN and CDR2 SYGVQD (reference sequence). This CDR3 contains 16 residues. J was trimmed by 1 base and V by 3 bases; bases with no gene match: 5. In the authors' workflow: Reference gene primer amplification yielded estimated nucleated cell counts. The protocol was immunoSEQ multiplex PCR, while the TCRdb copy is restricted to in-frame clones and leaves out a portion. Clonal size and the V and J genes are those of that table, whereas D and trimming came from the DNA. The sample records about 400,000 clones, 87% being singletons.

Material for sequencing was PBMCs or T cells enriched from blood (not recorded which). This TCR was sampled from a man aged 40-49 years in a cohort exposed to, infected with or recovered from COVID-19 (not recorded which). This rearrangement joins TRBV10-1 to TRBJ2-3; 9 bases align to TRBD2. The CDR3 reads CASSEQLAGGTDTQYF. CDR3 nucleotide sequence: TGCGCCAGCAGTGAACAACTAGCGGGCGGCACAGATACGCAGTATTTT.